This T cell receptor beta chain is drawn from a study of blood T cell repertoires in COVID-19. Study context: From the United States, Italy and Spain came samples of acute and convalescent COVID-19. In each case, the material was cDNA or gDNA derived from T cells, B-cell-depleted T cells, or PBMCs.

The CDR3 has 14 residues. CDR1 and CDR2 (germline): GTSNPN, SVGIG (reference sequence). Trimming took 0 bases from V and 8 from J, leaving 16 bases between them. Original handling: Estimation of nucleated cell counts was performed using reference gene primer amplification. TCRdb's table, derived via immunoSEQ multiplex PCR, lists solely in-frame clones and lacks some. The V and J calls and the clone size are those of that table, but D and trimming were determined from the DNA. The sample records some 40,000 clones, over 75% being singletons. The rearrangement uses TRBV30 and TRBJ1-2, with D possibly being TRBD1 (6 bases). The sequenced sample consisted of peripheral blood. The receptor's source is a human donor in a cohort sampled during active or convalescent COVID-19. The donor label of this sample is uncertain. The CDR3 sequence: CAWSVGQGWSGYTF. CDR3 in DNA: TGTGCCTGGAGTGTAGGGCAGGGGTGGAGCGGCTACACCTTC.